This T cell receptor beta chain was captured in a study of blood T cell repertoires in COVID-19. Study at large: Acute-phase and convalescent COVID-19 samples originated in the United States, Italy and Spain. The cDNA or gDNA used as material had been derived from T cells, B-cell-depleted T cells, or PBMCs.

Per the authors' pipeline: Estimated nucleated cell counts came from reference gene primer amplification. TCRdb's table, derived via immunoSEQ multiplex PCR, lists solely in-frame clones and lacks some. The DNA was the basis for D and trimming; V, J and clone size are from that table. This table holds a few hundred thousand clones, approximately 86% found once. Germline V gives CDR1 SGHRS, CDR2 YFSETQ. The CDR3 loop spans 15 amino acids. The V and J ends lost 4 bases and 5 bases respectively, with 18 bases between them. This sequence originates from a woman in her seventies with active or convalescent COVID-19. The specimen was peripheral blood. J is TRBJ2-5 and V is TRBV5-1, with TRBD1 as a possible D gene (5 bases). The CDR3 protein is CASSVQGPRWETQYF. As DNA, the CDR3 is TGCGCCAGCAGCGTTCAGGGCCCCCGGTGGGAGACCCAGTACTTC.